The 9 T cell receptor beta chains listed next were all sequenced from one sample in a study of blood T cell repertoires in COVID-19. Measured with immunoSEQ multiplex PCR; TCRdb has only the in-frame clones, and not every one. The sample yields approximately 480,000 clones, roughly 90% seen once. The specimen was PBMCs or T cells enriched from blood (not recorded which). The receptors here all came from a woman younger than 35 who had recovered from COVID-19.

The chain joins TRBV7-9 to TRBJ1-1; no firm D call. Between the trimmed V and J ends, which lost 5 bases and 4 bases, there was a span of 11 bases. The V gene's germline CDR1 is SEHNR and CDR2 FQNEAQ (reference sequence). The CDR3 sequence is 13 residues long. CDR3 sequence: CASSPTLGTEAFF. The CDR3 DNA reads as TGTGCCAGCAGCCCGACACTCGGCACTGAAGCTTTCTTT.

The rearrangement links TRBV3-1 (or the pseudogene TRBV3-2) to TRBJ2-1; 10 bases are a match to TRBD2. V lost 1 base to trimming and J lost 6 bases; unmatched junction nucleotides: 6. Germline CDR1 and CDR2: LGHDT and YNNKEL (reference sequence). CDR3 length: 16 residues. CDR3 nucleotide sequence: TGTGCCAGCAGCCAAGGCCCTAGCGGGGGCACCAATGAGCAGTTCTTC. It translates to CASSQGPSGGTNEQFF.

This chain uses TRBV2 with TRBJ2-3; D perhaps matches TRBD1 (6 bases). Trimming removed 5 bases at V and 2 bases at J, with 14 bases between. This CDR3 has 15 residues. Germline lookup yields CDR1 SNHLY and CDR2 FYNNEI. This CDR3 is CASSPGVTTTDTQYF. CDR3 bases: TGTGCCAGCAGTCCAGGGGTCACTACCACAGATACGCAGTATTTT.

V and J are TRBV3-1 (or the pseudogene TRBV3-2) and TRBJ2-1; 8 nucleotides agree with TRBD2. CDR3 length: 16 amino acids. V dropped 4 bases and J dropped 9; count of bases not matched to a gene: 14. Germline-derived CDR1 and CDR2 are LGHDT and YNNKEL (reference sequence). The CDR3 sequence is CASSLRITGGFGEQFF. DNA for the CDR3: TGTGCCAGCAGCCTGAGGATAACGGGGGGGTTCGGTGAGCAGTTCTTC.

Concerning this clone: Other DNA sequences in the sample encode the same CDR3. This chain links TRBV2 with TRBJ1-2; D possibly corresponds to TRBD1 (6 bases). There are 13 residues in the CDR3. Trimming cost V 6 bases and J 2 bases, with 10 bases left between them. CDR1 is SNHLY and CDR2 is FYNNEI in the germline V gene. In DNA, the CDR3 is TGTGCCAGCAGGGACAGAGCCAACTATGGCTACACCTTC. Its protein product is CASRDRANYGYTF.

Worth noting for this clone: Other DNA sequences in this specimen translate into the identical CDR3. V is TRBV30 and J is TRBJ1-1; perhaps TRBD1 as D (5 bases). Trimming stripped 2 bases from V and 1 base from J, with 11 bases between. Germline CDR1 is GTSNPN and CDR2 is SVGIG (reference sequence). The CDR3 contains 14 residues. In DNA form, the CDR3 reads TGTGCCTGGAGTTTGGGTACAGGGAACACTGAAGCTTTCTTT. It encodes CAWSLGTGNTEAFF.

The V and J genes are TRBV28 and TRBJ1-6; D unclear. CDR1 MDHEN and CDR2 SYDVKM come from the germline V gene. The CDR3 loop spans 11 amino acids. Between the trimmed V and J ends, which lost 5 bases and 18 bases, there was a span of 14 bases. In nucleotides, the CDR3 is TGTGCCAGCAGTCTCGGTCGGTTCACCCACTTT. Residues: CASSLGRFTHF.

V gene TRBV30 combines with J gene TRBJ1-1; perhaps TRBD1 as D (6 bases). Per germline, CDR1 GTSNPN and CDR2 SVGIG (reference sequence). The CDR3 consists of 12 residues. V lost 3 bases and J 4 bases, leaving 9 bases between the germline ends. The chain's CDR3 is CAWRGGATEAFF. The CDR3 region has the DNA TGTGCCTGGAGAGGGGGGGCCACTGAAGCTTTCTTT.

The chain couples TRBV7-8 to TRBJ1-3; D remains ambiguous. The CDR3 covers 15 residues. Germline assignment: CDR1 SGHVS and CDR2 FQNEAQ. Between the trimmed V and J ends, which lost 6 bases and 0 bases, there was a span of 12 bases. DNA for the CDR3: TGTGCCAGCAGTCCCCCGGGAGCCTCTGGAAACACCATATATTTT. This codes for CASSPPGASGNTIYF.